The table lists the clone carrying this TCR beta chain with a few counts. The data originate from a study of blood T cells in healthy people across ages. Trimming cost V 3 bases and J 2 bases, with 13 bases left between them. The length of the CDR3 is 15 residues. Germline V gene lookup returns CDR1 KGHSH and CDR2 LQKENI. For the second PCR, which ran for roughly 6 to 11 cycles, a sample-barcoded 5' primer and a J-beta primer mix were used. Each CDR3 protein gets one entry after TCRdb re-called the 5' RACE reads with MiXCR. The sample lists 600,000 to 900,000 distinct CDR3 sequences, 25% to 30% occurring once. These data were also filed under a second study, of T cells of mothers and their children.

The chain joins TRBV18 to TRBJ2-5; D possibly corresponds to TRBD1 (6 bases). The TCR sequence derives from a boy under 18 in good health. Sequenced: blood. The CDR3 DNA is TGTGCCAGCTCACCTACTGGGACACCACAAGAGACCCAGTACTTC. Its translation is CASSPTGTPQETQYF.